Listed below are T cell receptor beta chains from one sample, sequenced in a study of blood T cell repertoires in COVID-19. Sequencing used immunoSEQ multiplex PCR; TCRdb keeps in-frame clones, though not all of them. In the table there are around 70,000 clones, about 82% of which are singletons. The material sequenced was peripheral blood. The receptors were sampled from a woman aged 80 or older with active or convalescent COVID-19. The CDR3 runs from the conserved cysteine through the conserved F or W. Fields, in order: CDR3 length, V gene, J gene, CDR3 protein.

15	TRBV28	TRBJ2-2	CASTQWDRGSGELFF
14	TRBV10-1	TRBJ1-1	CASSEGQGRTEAFF
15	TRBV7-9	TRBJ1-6	CASSPQDSYNSPLHF
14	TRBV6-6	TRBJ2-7	CASSPRDSFYEQYF
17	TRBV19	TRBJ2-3	CASSGGLAGGMTDTQYF
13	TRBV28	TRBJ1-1	CASSPGQLTEAFF
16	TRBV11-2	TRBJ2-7	CASSQSLPGGPGEQYF
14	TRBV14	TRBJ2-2	CASSQVTARGELFF
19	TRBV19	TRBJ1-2	CASSPIGGGLAPASYGYTF
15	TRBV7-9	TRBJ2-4	CASSSSRLAKNIQYF
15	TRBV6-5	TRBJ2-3	CASLSGRAGTDTQYF
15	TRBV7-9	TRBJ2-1	CASSQSSGGPNEQFF
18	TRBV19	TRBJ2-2	CASSSSTTSGSSHGELFF
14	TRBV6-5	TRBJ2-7	CASSQRGLSYEQYF
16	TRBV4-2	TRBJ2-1	CASSQSPRTTYNEQFF
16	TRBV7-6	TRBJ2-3	CASSVASGGLIATQYF
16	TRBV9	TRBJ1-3	CASSEHNLASGNTIYF
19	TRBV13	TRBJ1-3	CASSPRDRGKSLWKHTIYF
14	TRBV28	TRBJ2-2	CASSSGQNTGELFF
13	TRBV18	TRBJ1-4	CARSRTGYEKLFF
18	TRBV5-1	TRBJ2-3	CASSRSYGGTLGTDTQYF
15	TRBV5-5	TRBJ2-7	CASSLLVAGVNEQYF
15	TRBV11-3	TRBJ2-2	CASSFVVAGTGELFF